This T cell receptor (beta chain) was obtained from a study of radiation and T cells in renal cell carcinoma. Overall study: Nephrectomy followed 15 Gy stereotactic body radiation by 4 weeks. Findings and caveats of the study: In blood, top tumor clones expanded by 2 weeks, shrinking by 4.

The time point here: baseline pretreatment blood. Described treatment: 15 Gy SBRT to primary tumor, nephrectomy 4 weeks later. Serial blood draws occurred at baseline and 2 and 4 weeks post-SBRT. The tumor was a clear cell renal cell carcinoma. Using immunoSEQ multiplex PCR, the repertoire was profiled, and TCRdb retains in-frame clones only, with some absent. The sample holds more than 140,000 clones, over 65% seen once. With respect to this clone: Its antigen is not known.

Germline values: CDR1 SGHTS, CDR2 YDEGEE. This CDR3 is built from 15 residues. The V gene lost 2 bases and the J gene lost 0 bases, with 9 bases spanning the gap. V usage is TRBV5-8 and J usage is TRBJ2-1; D might be TRBD1 (5 bases). The clonotype comes from a woman aged 50 to 60 with renal cell carcinoma. Source: blood, taken from a patient whose treatment included radiotherapy and nephrectomy. CDR3 loop: CASSFGQSSYNEQFF. The CDR3 nucleotides read TGTGCCAGCAGCTTTGGACAAAGCTCCTACAATGAGCAGTTCTTC.